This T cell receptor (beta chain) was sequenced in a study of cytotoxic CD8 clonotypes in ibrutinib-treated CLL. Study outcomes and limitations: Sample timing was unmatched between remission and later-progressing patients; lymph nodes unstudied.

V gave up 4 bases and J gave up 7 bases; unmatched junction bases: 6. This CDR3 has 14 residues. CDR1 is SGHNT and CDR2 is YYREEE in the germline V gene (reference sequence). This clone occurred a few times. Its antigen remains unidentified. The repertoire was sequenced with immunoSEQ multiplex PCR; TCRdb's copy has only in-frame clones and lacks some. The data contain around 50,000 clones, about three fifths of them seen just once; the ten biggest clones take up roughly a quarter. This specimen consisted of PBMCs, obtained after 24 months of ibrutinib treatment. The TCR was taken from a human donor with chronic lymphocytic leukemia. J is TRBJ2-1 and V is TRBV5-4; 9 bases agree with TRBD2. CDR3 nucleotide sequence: TGTGCCAGCAGCACCCCTAGCGGGGTGAATGAGCAGTTCTTC. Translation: CASSTPSGVNEQFF.